This paragraph covers one T cell receptor (beta chain) sequence. Its antigen is as yet unknown. 13 Jbeta primers and 60 Vbeta primers were used for the PCR. This table comes from immunoSEQ multiplex PCR, and its TCRdb copy is limited to in-frame clones, with some not included. The sample contains approximately 60,000 clones, around 83% of which appear only once. The CDR3 consists of 20 residues. V was pared by 5 bases and J by 5 bases, with 17 bases of the junction left unmatched. Germline lookup yields CDR1 SGHVS and CDR2 FNYEAQ. The sample belongs to a study of cytomegalovirus exposure and HLA in healthy donors. General observations from the study: Confirmation in vitro established that a few CMV-associated chains were specific for CMV antigens. Sequencing likely produced, as an artifact, a cluster of highly shared sequence variants.

The chain joins TRBV7-6 to TRBJ2-1; the match to TRBD2 covers 14 bases. The specimen was PBMCs. This receptor was obtained from a man aged 30-40 years in good health and CMV-seronegative. CDR3 sequence reads: CASSGGFETSGRGGHNEQFF. DNA of the CDR3: TGTGCCAGCAGCGGAGGATTTGAGACTAGCGGGAGGGGGGGGCACAATGAGCAGTTCTTC. The full variable domain, in which reference TRBV7-6 and TRBJ2-1 provide the parts outside the CDR3, is GAGVSQSPRYKVTKRGQDVALRCDPISGHVSLYWYRQALGQGPEFLTYFNYEAQQDKSGLPNDRFSAERPEGSISTLTIQRTEQRDSAMYRCASSGGFETSGRGGHNEQFFGPGTRLTVL.